Shown below are 6 T cell receptor beta chains from a single sample sequenced in a study of radiotherapy plus CTLA-4 blockade in lung cancer. Measured with immunoSEQ multiplex PCR; TCRdb has only the in-frame clones, and not every one. This sample has roughly 50,000 clones, with 70% to 85% found just once. The sample here was peripheral blood, taken from a patient treated with radiotherapy plus ipilimumab. These receptors all stem from a human donor with non-small cell lung cancer who had a partial response to radiotherapy plus ipilimumab.

In DNA form, the CDR3 reads TGTGCCAGCAGCTTAGAGAGCTCTGGAAACACCATATATTTT. It specifies CASSLESSGNTIYF. The chain joins TRBV7-2 to TRBJ1-3; D is undetermined. Trimming pared 1 base from V and 0 bases from J, leaving 4 bases between. Germline lookup yields CDR1 SGHTA and CDR2 FQGNSA. This CDR3 spans 14 amino acids.

This clone was seen more than once but under ten times. This chain uses TRBV7-9 with TRBJ2-5; 9 bases align to TRBD2. There are 15 residues in the CDR3. Germline CDR1 SEHNR, CDR2 FQNEAQ (reference sequence). V shed 5 bases and J 0 bases; nucleotides not matched to a gene: 4. The CDR3 nucleotides are TGTGCCAGCAGCCGACTAGCGGTCTACCAAGAGACCCAGTACTTC. It yields the protein CASSRLAVYQETQYF.

This chain links TRBV30 with TRBJ1-2, with 12 nucleotides matching TRBD1. The germline V gene has CDR1 GTSNPN and CDR2 SVGIG (reference sequence). The ends lost 2 bases at V and 8 bases at J; junction bases unmatched: 15. The CDR3 covers 17 residues. This CDR3 reads CAWSQSLLGQGARGYTF. For the CDR3, the DNA is TGTGCCTGGAGTCAGTCCTTACTGGGACAGGGGGCGCGAGGCTACACCTTC.

The chain carries TRBV7-9 and TRBJ2-1; TRBD2 matches 14 bases. V shed 5 bases, J shed 0 bases, and the junction held 6 bases outside the gene matches. The CDR3 consists of 18 residues. Germline V gene lookup returns CDR1 SEHNR and CDR2 FQNEAQ (reference sequence). The CDR3 region has the DNA TGTGCCAGCAGCCGGACTAGCGGGGGGCCTAGCTCCTACAATGAGCAGTTCTTC. It encodes CASSRTSGGPSSYNEQFF. Looking up the rest from reference TRBV7-9 and TRBJ2-1 gives the full variable domain: DTGVSQNPRHKITKRGQNVTFRCDPISEHNRLYWYRQTLGQGPEFLTYFQNEAQLEKSRLLSDRFSAERPKGSFSTLEIQRTEQGDSAMYLCASSRTSGGPSSYNEQFFGPGTRLTVL.

The J gene is TRBJ1-5, the V gene TRBV15; 9 bases are a match to TRBD1. The CDR3 length is 14 residues. The J segment lost 2 bases and the V segment lost 5 bases, leaving 1 base of the junction unmatched. Germline V CDR1 and CDR2: LNHNV, YYDKDF (reference sequence). CDR3: CATSGDRGNQPQHF. The DNA for the CDR3 is TGTGCCACCAGCGGGGACAGGGGCAATCAGCCCCAGCATTTT. Combining the CDR3 with reference TRBV15 and TRBJ1-5 gives the whole variable domain DAMVIQNPRYQVTQFGKPVTLSCSQTLNHNVMYWYQQKSSQAPKLLFHYYDKDFNNEADTPDNFQSRRPNTSFCFLDIRSPGLGDTAMYLCATSGDRGNQPQHFGDGTRLSIL.

The V and J genes are TRBV30 and TRBJ1-6; D gene unclear. Germline CDR1 is GTSNPN and CDR2 is SVGIG (reference sequence). CDR3 size: 14 residues. Between the trimmed V and J ends, which lost 3 bases and 6 bases, there was a span of 12 bases. The CDR3 nucleotides are TGTGCCTGGAGCGAGTATTCGGGTAATTCACCCCTCCACTTT. Protein product: CAWSEYSGNSPLHF.